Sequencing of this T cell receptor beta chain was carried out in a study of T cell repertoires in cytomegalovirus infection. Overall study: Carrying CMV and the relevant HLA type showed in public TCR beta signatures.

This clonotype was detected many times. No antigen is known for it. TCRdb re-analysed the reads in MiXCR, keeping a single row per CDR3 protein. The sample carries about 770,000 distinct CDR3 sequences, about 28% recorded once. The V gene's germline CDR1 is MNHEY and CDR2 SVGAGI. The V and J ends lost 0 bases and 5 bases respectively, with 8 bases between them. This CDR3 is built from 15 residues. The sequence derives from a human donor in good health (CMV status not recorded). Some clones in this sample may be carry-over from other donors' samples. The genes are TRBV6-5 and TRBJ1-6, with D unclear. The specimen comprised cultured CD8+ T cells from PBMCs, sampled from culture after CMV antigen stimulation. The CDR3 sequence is CASSYSELHNSPLHF. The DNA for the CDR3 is TGTGCCAGCAGTTACTCGGAGCTCCATAATTCACCCCTCCACTTT.